Each of the 17 T cell receptor beta chains below was sequenced from the same sample in a study of T-cell memory formation after mild COVID-19. TCRdb ran MiXCR on the 5' RACE reads and lists one entry per CDR3 protein. The data contain about 160,000 distinct CDR3 sequences, roughly 28% of them singletons. Input material: PBMCs or a T cell subset sorted from them (not recorded which). The receptor set was obtained from an adult woman who had mild COVID-19 (a few samples of this study predate the infection). Cell type and time point are not known.

This clonotype was observed a handful of times. The genes are TRBV18 and TRBJ2-5; D gene uncertain. CDR3 length equals 13 residues. Germline assignment: CDR1 KGHSH and CDR2 LQKENI. Trimming cost V 5 bases and J 0 bases, with 7 bases left between them. The CDR3 here is CASSSTHQETQYF. In nucleotides, the CDR3 is TGTGCCAGCTCATCGACCCACCAAGAGACCCAGTACTTC.

The rearrangement uses TRBV7-9 and TRBJ2-1; weak D call: TRBD1 (6 bases). V was pared by 1 base and J by 0 bases, with 16 bases between. The CDR3 has 18 amino acids. CDR1 is SEHNR and CDR2 is FQNEAQ in the germline V gene (reference sequence). The CDR3 DNA reads TGTGCCAGCAGCTTAGAGGTAGGGGACATGCTCTCCTACAATGAGCAGTTCTTC. Encoded protein: CASSLEVGDMLSYNEQFF.

The V and J genes are TRBV12-3 or TRBV12-4 and TRBJ2-7; perhaps TRBD1 as D (6 bases). V was pared by 3 bases and J by 3 bases, with 9 bases between. The CDR3 sequence is 13 residues long. CDR3 bases: TGTGCCAGCAGTTTGGACAGAAACTACGAGCAGTACTTC. Its protein is CASSLDRNYEQYF.

V usage is TRBV11-3 and J usage is TRBJ2-1; D remains unclear. The V gene's germline CDR1 is SGHNT and CDR2 YENEEA. V lost 1 base to trimming and J lost 0 bases, with 7 bases between them. This CDR3 spans 15 amino acids. The CDR3 DNA reads as TGTGCCAGCAGCTTAGGGCGCCCCTCCTACAATGAGCAGTTCTTC. Residues: CASSLGRPSYNEQFF.

The chain links TRBV21-1 to TRBJ2-1; the table's D call TRBD2 went unverified against the DNA. TRBV21-1 is a known pseudogene. The CDR3 consists of 18 residues. DNA of the CDR3: TGTGCCAGCAGCAAGGCCGGGACTAGACCCATGGGGGACAATGAGCAGTTCTTC. This codes for CASSKAGTRPMGDNEQFF.

In nucleotides, the CDR3 is TGTGCCACCAGTGGGAATGGAGAACTGAATGAGCAGTTCTTC. It specifies CATSGNGELNEQFF. The gene calls are TRBV24-1 and TRBJ2-1; D unclear. CDR1 is KGHDR, CDR2 SFDVKD, per germline. Between the trimmed V and J ends, which lost 5 bases and 7 bases, there was a span of 14 bases. This CDR3 is built from 14 residues.

The chain has TRBV4-3 and TRBJ2-5; the match to TRBD2 covers 11 bases. CDR3 length: 15 amino acids. Germline V gene sequence: CDR1 LGHNA, CDR2 YSLEER. The V segment lost 3 bases and the J segment 2 bases; nucleotides outside the gene matches: 2. CDR3 bases: TGCGCCAGCAGCCAGGTAGCGGGAGGGCAAGAGACCCAGTACTTC. This sequence encodes CASSQVAGGQETQYF.

The J gene is TRBJ1-1, the V gene TRBV9; D is possibly TRBD1 (6 bases). V was pared by 0 bases and J by 7 bases, with 16 bases between. CDR3 length: 15 amino acids. Germline V CDR1 and CDR2: SGDLS, YYNGEE. In nucleotides, the CDR3 is TGTGCCAGCAGCGTAGCTACTGGGGGGGCGGATGAAGCTTTCTTT. It specifies CASSVATGGADEAFF.

The chain links TRBV30 to TRBJ1-2, with 7 bases identical to TRBD1. Germline V gives CDR1 GTSNPN, CDR2 SVGIG (reference sequence). This CDR3 comprises 11 residues. J gave up 11 bases and V 5 bases, and 8 bases lay outside the gene matches. CDR3 sequence: CAWAGTVSYTF. In nucleotides, the CDR3 is TGTGCCTGGGCCGGGACAGTATCTTACACCTTC.

The chain recombines TRBV20-1 with TRBJ2-1; D not certain. V was trimmed by 1 base and J by 0 bases, leaving 16 bases between them. This CDR3 has 17 amino acids. The germline gives CDR1 DFQATT, CDR2 SNEGSKA (reference sequence). The CDR3 loop is CSARGRWKRSSYNEQFF. The CDR3 DNA is TGCAGTGCTAGAGGAAGGTGGAAACGAAGCTCCTACAATGAGCAGTTCTTC.

This sequence joins TRBV5-1 and TRBJ2-3, with D possibly matching TRBD1 (6 bases). CDR1 and CDR2 from the germline V gene are SGHRS and YFSETQ. This CDR3 contains 11 residues. Between the trimmed V and J ends, which lost 0 bases and 11 bases, there was a span of 7 bases. CDR3 nucleotide sequence: TGCGCCAGCAGCTTGGGAGGGGGGCAGTATTTT. Translated: CASSLGGGQYF.

This clonotype showed up just a few times. The V and J genes are TRBV7-9 and TRBJ2-5, with TRBD1 matching over 7 bases. The V gene end was trimmed by 5 bases and the J gene end by 5 bases; junction bases not matched to a gene: 11. The CDR3 totals 15 residues. CDR1 is SEHNR, CDR2 FQNEAQ, per germline (reference sequence). The CDR3 spells CASSPVGGPRETQYF. DNA for the CDR3: TGTGCCAGCAGCCCGGTAGGGGGCCCCCGGGAGACCCAGTACTTC.

The chain joins TRBV2 to TRBJ1-5; 9 nucleotides align to TRBD1. Germline loops: CDR1 SNHLY, CDR2 FYNNEI. There are 13 residues in the CDR3. The V segment lost 9 bases and the J segment 9 bases; nucleotides outside the gene matches: 9. The CDR3 sequence is CASRGQGSRPQHF. DNA of the CDR3: TGTGCCAGTAGGGGACAGGGCTCTAGGCCCCAGCATTTT.

V and J are TRBV15 and TRBJ2-1; D may be TRBD1 (5 bases). V was cut by 0 bases and J by 7 bases, with 16 bases left in between. In germline, CDR1 is LNHNV, CDR2 YYDKDF (reference sequence). CDR3 length: 16 amino acids. CDR3 protein: CATSRDSVAGINEQFF. In nucleotides, the CDR3 is TGTGCCACCAGCAGAGATTCGGTTGCAGGGATAAATGAGCAGTTCTTC.

The chain combines TRBV29-1 with TRBJ1-1; tentatively, D is TRBD1 (5 bases). V lost 2 bases and J 4 bases, leaving 11 bases between the germline ends. CDR1 SQVTM and CDR2 ANQGSEA come from the germline V gene. The CDR3 loop spans 13 amino acids. This chain's CDR3 is CSVERGRSTEAFF. The CDR3 bases are TGCAGCGTTGAACGGGGCAGGAGCACTGAAGCTTTCTTT.

The chain recombines TRBV6-5 with TRBJ2-3; D is undetermined. CDR3 size: 14 residues. The germline CDR1 and CDR2 sequences are MNHEY and SVGAGI. V was trimmed by 2 bases and J by 0 bases, leaving 6 bases between them. The CDR3 nucleotides are TGTGCCAGCAGTTACCTTACTAGCACAGATACGCAGTATTTT. Protein: CASSYLTSTDTQYF.

The chain employs TRBV7-9 and TRBJ1-1, with D uncertain. This CDR3 is 14 amino acids long. Trimming left V 2 bases short and J 1 base short, with 8 bases between. Germline V gives CDR1 SEHNR, CDR2 FQNEAQ (reference sequence). The CDR3 coding sequence is TGTGCCAGCAGCTTAAGGTCAGGGAACACTGAAGCTTTCTTT. It is translated as CASSLRSGNTEAFF.